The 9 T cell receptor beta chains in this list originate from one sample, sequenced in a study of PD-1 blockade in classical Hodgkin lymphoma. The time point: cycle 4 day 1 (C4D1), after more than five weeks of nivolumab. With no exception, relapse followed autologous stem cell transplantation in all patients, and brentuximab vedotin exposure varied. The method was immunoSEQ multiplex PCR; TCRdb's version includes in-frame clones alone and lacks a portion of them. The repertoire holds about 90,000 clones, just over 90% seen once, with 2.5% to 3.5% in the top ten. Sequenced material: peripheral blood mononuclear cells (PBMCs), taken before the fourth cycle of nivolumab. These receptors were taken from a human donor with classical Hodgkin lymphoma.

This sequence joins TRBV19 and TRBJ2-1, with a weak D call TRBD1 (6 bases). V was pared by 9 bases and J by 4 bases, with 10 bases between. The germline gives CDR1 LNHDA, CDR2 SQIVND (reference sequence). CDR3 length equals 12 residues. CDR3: CASRDTYNEQFF. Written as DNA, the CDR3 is TGTGCCAGCAGGGACACATACAATGAGCAGTTCTTC.

The CDR3 DNA sequence: TGTGCCAGCAGCGGCTTTGCGGGGGTAGCCAAAAACATTCAGTACTTC. It encodes CASSGFAGVAKNIQYF. This rearrangement joins TRBV5-6 to TRBJ2-4, with 7 nucleotides matching TRBD2. The CDR3 is 16 residues long. Looked up from germline, CDR1 is SGHDT and CDR2 is YYEEEE. The ends lost 4 bases at V and 0 bases at J; junction bases unmatched: 7.

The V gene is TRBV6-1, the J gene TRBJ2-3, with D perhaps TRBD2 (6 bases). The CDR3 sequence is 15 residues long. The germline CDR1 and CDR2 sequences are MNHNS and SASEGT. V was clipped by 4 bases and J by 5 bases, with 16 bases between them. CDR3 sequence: CASSGGLSVGDTQYF. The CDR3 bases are TGTGCCAGCAGTGGGGGACTTTCCGTTGGAGATACGCAGTATTTT.

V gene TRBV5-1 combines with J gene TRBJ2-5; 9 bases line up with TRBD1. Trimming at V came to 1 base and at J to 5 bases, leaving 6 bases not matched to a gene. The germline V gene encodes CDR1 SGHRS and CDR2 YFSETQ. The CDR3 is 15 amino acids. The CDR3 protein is CASSLTGGSWETQYF. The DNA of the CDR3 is TGCGCCAGCAGCTTGACAGGGGGCTCATGGGAGACCCAGTACTTC.

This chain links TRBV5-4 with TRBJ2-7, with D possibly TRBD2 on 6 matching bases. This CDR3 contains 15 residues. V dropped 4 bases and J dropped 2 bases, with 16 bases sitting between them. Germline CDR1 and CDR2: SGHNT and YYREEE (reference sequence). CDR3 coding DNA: TGTGCCAGCAGCCCCGGGCCTTGGGAGGCCTACGAGCAGTACTTC. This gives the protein CASSPGPWEAYEQYF.

CDR3 DNA: TGTGCCAGCAGCTTAACGGGGGCTGGTAATGAAAAACTGTTTTTT. Residues: CASSLTGAGNEKLFF. This chain joins TRBV7-9 and TRBJ1-4; tentatively, D is TRBD1 (6 bases). CDR1 SEHNR and CDR2 FQNEAQ come from the germline V gene (reference sequence). Trimming cost V 2 bases and J 4 bases, with 11 bases left between them. The CDR3 covers 15 residues.

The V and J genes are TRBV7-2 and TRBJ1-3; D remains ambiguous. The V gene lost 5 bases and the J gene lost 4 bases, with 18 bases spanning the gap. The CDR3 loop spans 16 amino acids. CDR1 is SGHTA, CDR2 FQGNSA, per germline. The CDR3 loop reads CASSLPRGVTGNTIYF. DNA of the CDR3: TGTGCCAGCAGCCTCCCCCGCGGGGTAACAGGAAACACCATATATTTT.

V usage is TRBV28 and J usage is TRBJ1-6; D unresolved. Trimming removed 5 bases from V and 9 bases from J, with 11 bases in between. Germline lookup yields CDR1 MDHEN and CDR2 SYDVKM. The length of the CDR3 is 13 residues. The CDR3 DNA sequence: TGTGCCAGCAGTCCCGGGGAGGTTTCACCCCTCCACTTT. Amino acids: CASSPGEVSPLHF.

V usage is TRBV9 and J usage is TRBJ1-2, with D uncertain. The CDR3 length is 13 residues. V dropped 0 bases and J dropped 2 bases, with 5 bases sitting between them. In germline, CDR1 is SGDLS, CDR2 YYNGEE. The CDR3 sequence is CASSVAQNYGYTF. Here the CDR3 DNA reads TGTGCCAGCAGCGTAGCCCAGAACTATGGCTACACCTTC.